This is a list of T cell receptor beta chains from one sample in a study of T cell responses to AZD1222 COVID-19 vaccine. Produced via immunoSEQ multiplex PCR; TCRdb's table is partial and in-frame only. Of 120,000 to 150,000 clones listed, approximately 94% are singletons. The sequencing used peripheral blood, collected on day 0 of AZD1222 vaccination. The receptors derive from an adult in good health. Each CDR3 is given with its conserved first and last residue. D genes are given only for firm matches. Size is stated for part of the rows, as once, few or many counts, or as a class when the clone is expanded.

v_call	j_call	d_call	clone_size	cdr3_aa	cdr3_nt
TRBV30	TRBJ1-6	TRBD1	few	CAWSRGQGGSPLHF	TGTGCCTGGAGTAGGGGACAGGGAGGCTCACCCCTCCACTTT
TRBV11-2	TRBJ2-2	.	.	CASSLALYGELFF	TGTGCCAGCAGCCTTGCGCTGTACGGGGAGCTGTTTTTT
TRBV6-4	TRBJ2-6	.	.	CASSIVSGANVLTF	TGTGCCAGCAGTATCGTCTCTGGGGCCAACGTCCTGACTTTC
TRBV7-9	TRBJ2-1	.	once	CASRRDLGIYNEQFF	TGTGCCAGCAGACGAGACCTAGGGATTTACAATGAGCAGTTCTTC
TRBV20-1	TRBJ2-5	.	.	CSARARRDQYF	TGCAGTGCTAGAGCCCGGCGGGACCAGTACTTC
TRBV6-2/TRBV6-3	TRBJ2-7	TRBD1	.	CASSPGTVYEQYF	TGTGCCAGCAGCCCCGGGACAGTCTACGAGCAGTACTTC
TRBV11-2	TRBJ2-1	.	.	CASSELWGGTYNEQFF	TGTGCCAGCAGCGAATTATGGGGCGGAACCTACAATGAGCAGTTCTTC
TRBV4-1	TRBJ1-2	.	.	CASSQDGRDRYGYTF	TGCGCCAGCAGCCAAGATGGGAGGGACCGCTATGGCTACACCTTC
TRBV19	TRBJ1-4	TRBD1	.	CASSTNRGGEKLFF	TGTGCCAGTAGTACGAACAGGGGCGGAGAAAAACTGTTTTTT
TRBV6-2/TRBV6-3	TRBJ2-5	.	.	CASSYSGEETQYF	TGTGCCAGCAGTTACTCCGGGGAAGAGACCCAGTACTTC
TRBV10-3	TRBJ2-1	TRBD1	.	CAISGGPWDRHYNEQFF	TGTGCCATCAGTGGGGGCCCCTGGGACAGGCACTACAATGAGCAGTTCTTC
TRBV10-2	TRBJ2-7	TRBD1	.	CASSEGQGLYEQYF	TGCGCCAGCAGTGAGGGACAGGGGCTCTACGAGCAGTACTTC
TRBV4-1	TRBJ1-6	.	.	CASSQDPGPNSPLHF	TGCGCCAGCAGCCAAGATCCCGGGCCCAATTCACCCCTCCACTTT
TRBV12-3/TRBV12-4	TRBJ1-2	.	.	CASSLSGVWGYTF	TGTGCCAGCAGTTTGAGTGGGGTCTGGGGCTACACCTTC
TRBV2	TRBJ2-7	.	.	CASSEEPTYEQYF	TGTGCCAGCAGTGAAGAACCCACCTACGAGCAGTACTTC
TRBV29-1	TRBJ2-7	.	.	CSVDRGPYEQYF	TGCAGCGTTGACAGGGGCCCCTACGAGCAGTACTTC
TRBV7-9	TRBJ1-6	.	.	CASSLVGPFGPLHF	TGTGCCAGCAGCTTAGTTGGACCCTTTGGTCCCCTCCACTTT